This T cell receptor (beta chain) was identified in a study of blood T cell repertoires in COVID-19. Overall study: COVID-19 samples collected from the United States, Italy and Spain covered acute and convalescent phases. PBMCs, B-cell-depleted T cells, or T cells provided the cDNA or gDNA that made up the material.

Enrolment of Seattle patients took place during active infection, and they were followed longitudinally. Original processing methods: Scientists estimated how many nucleated cells there were by amplifying reference gene primers. Clones were sequenced by immunoSEQ multiplex PCR, and TCRdb holds only the in-frame ones, with some missing. V, J and clone size reflect that table, while D and trimming were determined from the DNA. Of roughly 440,000 clones listed, about 91% are singletons. Germline CDR1 and CDR2: SGDLS and YYNGEE. CDR3 size: 17 residues. V was trimmed by 3 bases and J by 0 bases, leaving 17 bases between them.

The sequenced sample consisted of peripheral blood. The clonotype was recovered from a woman between 45 and 65 years old with COVID-19, enrolled during active disease. This sequence joins TRBV9 and TRBJ2-3, with D tentatively TRBD1 (6 bases). The CDR3 DNA sequence: TGTGCCAGCAGCGCGGAGACGGGACAAGCTAGCACAGATACGCAGTATTTT. This codes for CASSAETGQASTDTQYF.